These 32 T cell receptor beta chains were sequenced from one sample in a study of CD8+ T cells in alopecia areata. After isolation, RNA underwent reverse transcription to generate cDNA as the sequencing template. The data were produced by immunoSEQ multiplex PCR, yet TCRdb's version contains in-frame clones alone and is incomplete. This table holds hundreds of thousands of clones, under 70% found once. The treatment denotes: oral pan-JAK inhibitor, 5-10 mg twice daily. The sample here was CD4+ T cells sorted from blood, taken between weeks 43 and 45, from a patient treated with tofacitinib. The receptors stem from a human donor with alopecia areata.

In its sample, this clone was seen a few times. The chain carries TRBV7-9 and TRBJ1-1; D uncertain. From germline, CDR1 is SEHNR and CDR2 FQNEAQ (reference sequence). Trimming pared 0 bases from V and 7 bases from J, leaving 6 bases between. This CDR3 spans 12 amino acids. CDR3 in DNA: TGTGCCAGCAGCTTAGCCGGGAATGAAGCTTTCTTT. It codes for CASSLAGNEAFF.

J is TRBJ2-5 and V is TRBV29-1; no clear D. V gave up 4 bases and J gave up 5 bases, with 11 bases separating them. The CDR3 totals 12 residues. Germline CDR1 is SQVTM and CDR2 is ANQGSEA. The CDR3 reads CSVGWEWETQYF. In DNA, the CDR3 is TGCAGCGTTGGGTGGGAATGGGAGACCCAGTACTTC.

The rearrangement links TRBV30 to TRBJ2-3, with 7 bases lining up with TRBD1. Germline CDR1 is GTSNPN and CDR2 is SVGIG (reference sequence). The CDR3 loop spans 14 amino acids. The junction had 8 bases not matched to a gene; V was cut back by 3 bases and J by 5 bases. The CDR3 is CAWRPPHRGDTQYF. The DNA for the CDR3 is TGTGCCTGGAGACCACCCCACAGGGGAGATACGCAGTATTTT.

In its sample, this clone was seen once. The chain joins TRBV19 to TRBJ2-5; D call uncertain. The V gene's germline CDR1 is LNHDA and CDR2 SQIVND (reference sequence). This CDR3 has 14 amino acids. V lost 3 bases and J lost 1, with 9 bases in between. CDR3 residues: CASSMYRRQETQYF. The CDR3 DNA is TGTGCCAGTAGTATGTACAGACGCCAAGAGACCCAGTACTTC.

This clone was counted a few times. The genes are TRBV29-1 and TRBJ1-1; no clear D gene. Trimming cost V 4 bases and J 9 bases, with 18 bases left between them. The germline V gene has CDR1 SQVTM and CDR2 ANQGSEA. The CDR3 spans 13 residues. The CDR3 is CSVARAFTNKAFF. CDR3 DNA: TGCAGCGTTGCTAGGGCCTTCACCAATAAAGCTTTCTTT. Combining the CDR3 with reference TRBV29-1 and TRBJ1-1 gives the whole variable domain SAVISQKPSRDICQRGTSLTIQCQVDSQVTMMFWYRQQPGQSLTLIATANQGSEATYESGFVIDKFPISRPNLTFSTLTVSNMSPEDSSIYLCSVARAFTNKAFFGQGTRLTVV.

J is TRBJ1-2 and V is TRBV29-1; perhaps TRBD1 as D (5 bases). Trimming shortened V by 3 bases and J by 8 bases, and 7 bases separated the two germline ends. CDR3 length: 10 residues. CDR1 and CDR2 (germline): SQVTM, ANQGSEA. CDR3 nucleotides: TGCAGCGTTGAGCAGGGCGGCTACACCTTC. Translating it yields CSVEQGGYTF.

This clone was counted between two and nine times. This sequence joins TRBV5-1 and TRBJ1-4; perhaps TRBD1 as D (5 bases). V gave up 4 bases and J gave up 7 bases, with 11 bases separating them. The CDR3 length is 13 residues. Germline V gene lookup returns CDR1 SGHRS and CDR2 YFSETQ. CDR3 in amino acids: CASSPGLGEKLFF. The CDR3 region has the DNA TGCGCCAGCAGCCCAGGGTTGGGTGAAAAACTGTTTTTT.

The V and J genes are TRBV5-1 and TRBJ1-1, with D hard to call. This CDR3 contains 14 residues. Trimming took off 0 bases at V and 0 bases at J, with 6 bases between the two ends. CDR1 is SGHRS and CDR2 is YFSETQ in the germline V gene. The CDR3 DNA sequence: TGCGCCAGCAGCTTGGACAGTATGAACACTGAAGCTTTCTTT. Translating gives CASSLDSMNTEAFF. The full variable domain, in which reference TRBV5-1 and TRBJ1-1 provide the parts outside the CDR3, is KAGVTQTPRYLIKTRGQQVTLSCSPISGHRSVSWYQQTPGQGLQFLFEYFSETQRNKGNFPGRFSGRQFSNSRSEMNVSTLELGDSALYLCASSLDSMNTEAFFGQGTRLTVV.

This clone has a handful of counts. This sequence joins TRBV6-6 and TRBJ2-5; D call uncertain. V was shortened by 5 bases and J by 2 bases, with 3 bases between the two germline ends. CDR1 is MNHNY and CDR2 is SVGAGI in the germline V gene (reference sequence). The CDR3 length is 11 residues. DNA for the CDR3: TGTGCCAGCAGTCATCAAGAGACCCAGTACTTC. It codes for CASSHQETQYF.

This clone was seen a few times. The rearrangement joins TRBV29-1 to TRBJ2-7; TRBD1 matches 7 bases. Germline V gives CDR1 SQVTM, CDR2 ANQGSEA. The V segment lost 6 bases and the J segment 0 bases; nucleotides outside the gene matches: 8. CDR3 length: 14 residues. The CDR3 region has the DNA TGCAGCGTAGTGGACAGGCCGAGCTCCTACGAGCAGTACTTC. Protein sequence: CSVVDRPSSYEQYF.

This chain connects TRBV2 to TRBJ2-1, with 14 positions matching TRBD2. The CDR3 is 15 residues long. The V gene end was trimmed by 7 bases and the J gene end by 8 bases; junction bases not matched to a gene: 7. Germline CDR1 SNHLY, CDR2 FYNNEI. The CDR3 nucleotides read TGTGCCAGCATCCTGACTAGCGGGGGGGCCGATGAGCAGTTCTTC. Protein product: CASILTSGGADEQFF.

The chain carries TRBV30 and TRBJ1-5, with 8 positions matching TRBD1. The germline V gene encodes CDR1 GTSNPN and CDR2 SVGIG (reference sequence). The CDR3 extends over 14 amino acids. V shed 0 bases, J shed 7 bases, and the junction held 5 bases outside the gene matches. As DNA, the CDR3 is TGTGCCTGGAGTGTGGGACAGGCTAGGCAGCCCCAGCATTTT. The encoded protein is CAWSVGQARQPQHF.

The gene calls are TRBV28 and TRBJ1-2; D gene uncertain. V gave up 4 bases and J gave up 4 bases, with 19 bases separating them. Germline assignment: CDR1 MDHEN and CDR2 SYDVKM. There are 16 residues in the CDR3. CDR3 residues: CASSSSLPANGYGYTF. CDR3 DNA sequence: TGTGCCAGCAGTTCCTCTTTGCCAGCCAACGGCTATGGCTACACCTTC.

The CDR3: CASSQDYSSYEQYF. CDR3 in DNA: TGCGCCAGCAGCCAAGATTACAGCTCCTACGAGCAGTACTTC. This rearrangement joins TRBV4-3 to TRBJ2-7; D ambiguous. The CDR3 covers 14 residues. Germline lookup yields CDR1 LGHNA and CDR2 YSLEER. V lost 0 bases and J lost 0, with 6 bases in between.

In this sample, this clone turned up a few times. The chain uses TRBV6-6 and TRBJ1-2, with 8 bases identical to TRBD1. This CDR3 is 12 amino acids long. V lost 6 bases, J lost 6 bases, and 3 bases stayed unmatched. Germline assignment: CDR1 MNHNY and CDR2 SVGAGI (reference sequence). CDR3 coding DNA: TGTGCCAGCAGCGAGACAGGGGATGGCTACACCTTC. This translates into CASSETGDGYTF.

This chain joins TRBV25-1 and TRBJ1-1; TRBD1 aligns across 9 bases. The CDR3 runs to 12 residues. The junction had 5 bases not matched to a gene; V was cut back by 6 bases and J by 9 bases. Germline values: CDR1 MGHDK, CDR2 SYGVNS. The CDR3 loop reads CASSRGTGQAFF. CDR3 DNA sequence: TGTGCCAGCAGCCGGGGGACAGGGCAAGCTTTCTTT. Looking up the rest from reference TRBV25-1 and TRBJ1-1 gives the full variable domain: EADIYQTPRYLVIGTGKKITLECSQTMGHDKMYWYQQDPGMELHLIHYSYGVNSTEKGDLSSESTVSRIRTEHFPLTLESARPSHTSQYLCASSRGTGQAFFGQGTRLTVV.

The chain links TRBV23-1 to TRBJ1-2; 9 positions match TRBD1. TRBV23-1 has ORF status, its function being uncertain. Losses at the gene ends were 1 base for V and 9 bases for J; bases not matched to a gene: 12. The CDR3 loop spans 16 amino acids. The CDR3 sequence: CASSQCAPGQGCSYTF. For the CDR3, the DNA is TGCGCCAGCAGTCAATGTGCCCCGGGACAGGGTTGCAGCTACACCTTC.

The chain combines TRBV29-1 with TRBJ2-5; the match to TRBD2 covers 9 bases. Germline V lookup: CDR1 SQVTM, CDR2 ANQGSEA. With V trimmed by 4 bases and J by 4 bases, 4 bases remained unmatched. The CDR3 is 13 amino acids. DNA for the CDR3: TGCAGCGTTGGACTAGCGGTCGCAGAGACCCAGTACTTC. This codes for CSVGLAVAETQYF.

The chain uses TRBV7-2 and TRBJ2-7; the D gene is possibly TRBD1 (6 bases). Germline CDR1 is SGHTA and CDR2 is FQGNSA. The CDR3 is made up of 15 amino acids. V shed 5 bases and J shed 1 base, with 15 bases lying between them. Here the CDR3 DNA reads TGTGCCAGCAGCATAATAGGGGGAGCATCCTACGAGCAGTACTTC. Translated, it gives CASSIIGGASYEQYF.

This clone has more than one count but fewer than ten. The rearrangement joins TRBV29-1 to TRBJ2-7; no firm D call. Trimming pared 4 bases from V and 2 bases from J, leaving 9 bases between. The germline V gene has CDR1 SQVTM and CDR2 ANQGSEA. CDR3 size: 12 residues. CDR3 sequence: CSVVEVPYEQYF. Written as DNA, the CDR3 is TGCAGCGTTGTTGAGGTGCCCTACGAGCAGTACTTC.

This sequence joins TRBV29-1 and TRBJ1-1; D unresolved. The CDR3 has 10 amino acids. From germline, CDR1 is SQVTM and CDR2 ANQGSEA. The V end lost 2 bases, the J end lost 11 bases, and 9 bases lay between the germline ends. The CDR3 nucleotides read TGCAGCGTTGAAACGTCGGCCGCTTTCTTT. Its translation: CSVETSAAFF.

This clone has a handful of counts. J is TRBJ2-7 and V is TRBV5-1; D possibly corresponds to TRBD1 (5 bases). This CDR3 has 14 residues. With 1 base removed from V and 3 bases from J, the gap between germline ends came to 11 bases. Germline V gives CDR1 SGHRS, CDR2 YFSETQ. CDR3 nucleotide sequence: TGCGCCAGCAGCTTGAGGCAGGGAAGCTACGAGCAGTACTTC. Translating it yields CASSLRQGSYEQYF. The whole variable domain, remainder taken from reference TRBV5-1 and TRBJ2-7, is KAGVTQTPRYLIKTRGQQVTLSCSPISGHRSVSWYQQTPGQGLQFLFEYFSETQRNKGNFPGRFSGRQFSNSRSEMNVSTLELGDSALYLCASSLRQGSYEQYFGPGTRLTVT.

J is TRBJ1-2 and V is TRBV6-6; possibly TRBD1 for D (5 bases). Trimming removed 4 bases at V and 8 bases at J, with 20 bases between. The CDR3 spans 15 residues. From germline, CDR1 is MNHNY and CDR2 SVGAGI (reference sequence). CDR3 residues: CASSSALGRAGGYTF. The CDR3 DNA is TGTGCCAGCAGTTCGGCCCTAGGCAGGGCGGGCGGCTACACCTTC.

This chain joins TRBV2 and TRBJ1-6, with D hard to call. Germline assignment: CDR1 SNHLY and CDR2 FYNNEI. V was cut by 5 bases and J by 6 bases, with 17 bases left in between. The CDR3 length is 16 residues. DNA for the CDR3: TGTGCCAGCAGTCCCACTTTGTGGGGTCTTAATTCACCCCTCCACTTT. It translates to CASSPTLWGLNSPLHF. Complete variable domain (other parts from reference TRBV2 and TRBJ1-6): EPEVTQTPSHQVTQMGQEVILRCVPISNHLYFYWYRQILGQKVEFLVSFYNNEISEKSEIFDDQFSVERPDGSNFTLKIRSTKLEDSAMYFCASSPTLWGLNSPLHFGNGTRLTVT.

The count of this clone is one. The chain couples TRBV7-9 to TRBJ2-7, with a possible D match to TRBD2 (6 bases). V lost 3 bases and J 6 bases, leaving 15 bases between the germline ends. Per the germline V gene, CDR1 is SEHNR and CDR2 is FQNEAQ (reference sequence). The CDR3 has 14 amino acids. The CDR3 nucleotides read TGTGCCAGCAGCTTCGGGACTCCCATGGGCGAGCAGTACTTC. This translates into CASSFGTPMGEQYF.

This clone was observed a handful of times. This chain joins TRBV14 and TRBJ1-3; TRBD1 is a possible D gene (5 bases). Trimming removed 1 base from V and 8 bases from J, with 12 bases in between. Germline V CDR1 and CDR2: SGHDN, FVKESK. CDR3 length equals 14 residues. CDR3 region: CASSQGRALDTIYF. CDR3 nucleotide sequence: TGTGCCAGCAGCCAAGGCAGGGCGTTGGACACCATATATTTT.

V and J are TRBV29-1 and TRBJ2-6; 7 bases are a match to TRBD1. V trimming: 6 bases; J trimming: 0 bases; junction bases outside the gene matches: 2. Germline V CDR1 and CDR2: SQVTM, ANQGSEA. The CDR3 consists of 14 residues. The CDR3: CSVGQTSGANVLTF. CDR3 DNA sequence: TGCAGCGTGGGACAGACCTCTGGGGCCAACGTCCTGACTTTC.

The J gene is TRBJ1-1, the V gene TRBV6-5; D not certain. There are 13 residues in the CDR3. CDR1 MNHEY and CDR2 SVGAGI come from the germline V gene. V lost 6 bases and J 2 bases, leaving 10 bases between the germline ends. In nucleotides, the CDR3 is TGTGCCAGCAGGATGGACGGAAACACTGAAGCTTTCTTT. It is translated as CASRMDGNTEAFF.

The CDR3 sequence: CASSMSSRGEQYF. The CDR3 bases are TGTGCCAGTAGTATGTCCTCTCGTGGCGAGCAGTACTTC. The V call is TRBV19, the J call TRBJ2-7; D gene ambiguous. The V gene lost 3 bases and the J gene lost 6 bases, with 12 bases spanning the gap. Germline values: CDR1 LNHDA, CDR2 SQIVND (reference sequence). The CDR3 covers 13 residues.

In DNA, the CDR3 is TGTGCCTGGGAAATAGCGGGAGGAAAGAAGACCCAGTACTTC. Translating gives CAWEIAGGKKTQYF. The genes are TRBV30 and TRBJ2-5; 10 bases align to TRBD2. The V segment lost 5 bases and the J segment 6 bases; nucleotides outside the gene matches: 9. Looked up from germline, CDR1 is GTSNPN and CDR2 is SVGIG (reference sequence). The CDR3 runs to 14 residues. Based on the CDR3 plus reference TRBV30 and TRBJ2-5, the full variable domain is SQTIHQWPATLVQPVGSPLSLECTVEGTSNPNLYWYRQAAGRGLQLLFYSVGIGQISSEVPQNLSASRPQDRQFILSSKKLLLSDSGFYLCAWEIAGGKKTQYFGPGTRLLVL.

V is TRBV29-1 and J is TRBJ2-5; D is undetermined. The CDR3 consists of 11 residues. The germline V gene has CDR1 SQVTM and CDR2 ANQGSEA. Trimming stripped 8 bases from V and 3 bases from J, with 10 bases between. This CDR3 is CSILPKETQYF. CDR3 coding DNA: TGCAGCATTCTTCCGAAAGAGACCCAGTACTTC. Filled out from reference TRBV29-1 and TRBJ2-5, the complete variable domain reads SAVISQKPSRDICQRGTSLTIQCQVDSQVTMMFWYRQQPGQSLTLIATANQGSEATYESGFVIDKFPISRPNLTFSTLTVSNMSPEDSSIYLCSILPKETQYFGPGTRLLVL.

The chain carries TRBV5-4 and TRBJ1-2; TRBD1 matches 7 bases. There are 13 residues in the CDR3. The V and J ends lost 0 bases and 9 bases, in that order; junction bases with no gene match: 5. Per the germline V gene, CDR1 is SGHNT and CDR2 is YYREEE (reference sequence). The CDR3 DNA reads as TGTGCCAGCAGCTTGGTAACAGGGGATCGCTACACCTTC. It is translated as CASSLVTGDRYTF.